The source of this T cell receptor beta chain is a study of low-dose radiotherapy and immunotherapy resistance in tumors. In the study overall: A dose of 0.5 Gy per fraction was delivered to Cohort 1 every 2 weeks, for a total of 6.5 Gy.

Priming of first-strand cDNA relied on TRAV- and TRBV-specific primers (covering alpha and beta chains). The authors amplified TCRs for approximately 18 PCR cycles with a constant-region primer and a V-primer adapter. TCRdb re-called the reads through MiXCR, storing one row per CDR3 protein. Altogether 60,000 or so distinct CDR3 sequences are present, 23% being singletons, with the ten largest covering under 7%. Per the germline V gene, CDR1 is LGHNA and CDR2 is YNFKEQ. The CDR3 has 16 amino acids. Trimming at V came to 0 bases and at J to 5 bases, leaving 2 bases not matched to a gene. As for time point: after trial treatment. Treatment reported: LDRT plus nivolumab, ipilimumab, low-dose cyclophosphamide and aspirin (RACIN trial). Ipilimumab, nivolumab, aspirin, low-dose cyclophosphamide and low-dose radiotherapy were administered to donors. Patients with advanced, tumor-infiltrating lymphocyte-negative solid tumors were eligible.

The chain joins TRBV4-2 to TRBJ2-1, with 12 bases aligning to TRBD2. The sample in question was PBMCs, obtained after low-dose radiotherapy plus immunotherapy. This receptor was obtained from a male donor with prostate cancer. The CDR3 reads CASSQETSGGNNEQFF. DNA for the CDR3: TGTGCCAGCAGCCAAGAGACTAGCGGGGGCAACAATGAGCAGTTCTTC.